This T cell receptor (beta chain) was captured by sequencing in a study of blood T cell repertoires in COVID-19. Study overall: Specimens from acute and convalescent COVID-19 originated in the United States, Italy and Spain. PBMCs, B-cell-depleted T cells, or T cells were the source of the cDNA or gDNA that made up the material.

The CDR3 sequence is 15 residues long. With 5 bases removed from V and 2 bases from J, the gap between germline ends came to 13 bases. The germline CDR1 and CDR2 sequences are SEHNR and FQNEAQ (reference sequence). Sequencing was performed with immunoSEQ multiplex PCR; in TCRdb, only in-frame clones are kept and a portion is missing. The data hold 150,000 to 200,000 clones, with about four fifths observed a single time. Material for sequencing was peripheral blood. This TCR was recovered from a man in his sixties with active or convalescent COVID-19. V usage is TRBV7-9 and J usage is TRBJ1-3, with D maybe TRBD1 (6 bases). The DNA of the CDR3 is TGTGCCAGCAGCATAACGTCAGGGGCTGGAAACACCATATATTTT. Translated: CASSITSGAGNTIYF.